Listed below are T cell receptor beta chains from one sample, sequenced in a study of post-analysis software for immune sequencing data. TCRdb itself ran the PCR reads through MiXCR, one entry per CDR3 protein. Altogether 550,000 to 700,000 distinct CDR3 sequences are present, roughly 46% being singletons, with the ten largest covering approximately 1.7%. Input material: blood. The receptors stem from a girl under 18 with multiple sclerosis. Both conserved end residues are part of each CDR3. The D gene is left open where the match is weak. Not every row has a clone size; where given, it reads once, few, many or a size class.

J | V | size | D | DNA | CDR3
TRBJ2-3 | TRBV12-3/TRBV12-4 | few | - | TGTGCCAGCAGTGATTCTACGCAGTATTTT | CASSDSTQYF
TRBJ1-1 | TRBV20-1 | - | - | TGCAGTGCTAGAGGGTGGCAGACTAACACTGAAGCTTTCTTT | CSARGWQTNTEAFF
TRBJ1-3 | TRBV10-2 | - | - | TGCGCCAGCAGTGAGTGGGGCGCAAGGCCAGGAAACACCATATATTTT | CASSEWGARPGNTIYF
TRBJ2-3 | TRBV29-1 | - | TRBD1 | TGCAGCGTTCGGGACAGCCACACAGATACGCAGTATTTT | CSVRDSHTDTQYF
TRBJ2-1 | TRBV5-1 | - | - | TGCGCCAGCAGCTCTGGATCTTTAGCGGCAGAGTGTCATTGGATCCCTTACAATGAGCAGTTCTTC | CASSSGSLAAECHWIPYNEQFF
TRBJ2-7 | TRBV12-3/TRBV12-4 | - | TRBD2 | TGTGCCAGCAGTTCCCTAGGGACTAGCGGGAGTCCCCACGAGCAGTACTTC | CASSSLGTSGSPHEQYF
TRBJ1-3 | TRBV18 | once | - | TGTGCCAGCTCACCGGGCGCGGGAAACACCATATATTTT | CASSPGAGNTIYF
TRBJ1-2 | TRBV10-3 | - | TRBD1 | TGTGCCATCACTAGCCCGGGACAGGGGGGCTATGGCTACACCTTC | CAITSPGQGGYGYTF
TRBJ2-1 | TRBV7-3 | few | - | TGTGCCAGCAGCCCACAATGGGGGCGGTACAATGAGCAGTTCTTC | CASSPQWGRYNEQFF
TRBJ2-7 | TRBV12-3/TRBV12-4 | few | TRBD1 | TGTGCCAGCAGGAGCCGGGACAGGGGTCAATACGAGCAGTACTTC | CASRSRDRGQYEQYF
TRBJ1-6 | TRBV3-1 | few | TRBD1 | TGTGCCAGCAGTCGAATGGGACAGAATAATTCACCCCTCCACTTT | CASSRMGQNNSPLHF
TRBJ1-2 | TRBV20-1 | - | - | TGCAGTGCTAGGGAGGGGACCTATGGCTACACCTTC | CSAREGTYGYTF
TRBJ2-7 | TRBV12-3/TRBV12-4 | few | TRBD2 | TGTGCCAGCAGTTCCCCGACTAGCGGGGGCTCCTACGAGCAGTACTTC | CASSSPTSGGSYEQYF
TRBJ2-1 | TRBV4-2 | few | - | TGTGCCAGCAGCCTGGACAGTTACTACAATGAGCAGTTCTTC | CASSLDSYYNEQFF
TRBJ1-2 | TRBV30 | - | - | TGTGCCTGGACTGCAGGCCAGTATGGCTACACCTTC | CAWTAGQYGYTF
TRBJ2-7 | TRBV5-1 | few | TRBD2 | TGCGCCAGCAGCTTGGTCCTAGCGGGAGTCCACGAGCAGTACTTC | CASSLVLAGVHEQYF
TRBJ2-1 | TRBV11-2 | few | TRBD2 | TGTGCCAGCAGCTCCGGGGGGGGTGAGCAGTTCTTC | CASSSGGGEQFF
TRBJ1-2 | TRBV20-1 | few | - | TGCAGTGCTAGAGGCCAGGGAGACTATGGCTACACCTTC | CSARGQGDYGYTF